The 17 T cell receptor beta chains presented below share a single source sample, sequenced in a study of Ad26.COV2.S vaccination and SARS-CoV-2 variants. Only in-frame clones appear in the TCRdb table, and some are missing; sequencing was by immunoSEQ multiplex PCR. Here the sample spans more than 300,000 clones, around 89% being singletons. As for treatment: roughly 19 received Ad26.COV2.S at low or high dose, single or two shots; 5 received placebo; per-sample allocation not given. Samples came from day 63 after the first vaccine or placebo injection. The source material was peripheral blood, sampled in a trial of Ad26.COV2.S vaccine versus placebo. These receptors were obtained from a person between 18 and 59 years old who received the Ad26.COV2.S COVID-19 vaccine or a placebo.

J is TRBJ1-1 and V is TRBV3-1 (or the pseudogene TRBV3-2); TRBD1 might be the D (5 bases). The CDR3 has 13 amino acids. Trimming removed 2 bases from V and 11 bases from J, with 15 bases in between. Germline assignment: CDR1 LGHDT and CDR2 YNNKEL (reference sequence). In DNA form, the CDR3 reads TGTGCCAGCAGCCAACGCGGGCAGGGCTATGCTTTCTTT. Amino acids: CASSQRGQGYAFF.

The chain joins TRBV5-4 to TRBJ1-4, with D maybe TRBD1 (5 bases). There are 15 residues in the CDR3. Germline V gene sequence: CDR1 SGHNT, CDR2 YYREEE (reference sequence). Trimming took off 0 bases at V and 2 bases at J, with 8 bases between the two ends. CDR3 protein: CASSLGDATNEKLFF. As DNA, the CDR3 is TGTGCCAGCAGCTTGGGGGACGCGACTAATGAAAAACTGTTTTTT.

V is TRBV7-6 and J is TRBJ1-1, with a weak D call TRBD1 (5 bases). Germline values: CDR1 SGHVS, CDR2 FNYEAQ. V shed 6 bases and J shed 2 bases, with 10 bases lying between them. The CDR3 has 13 amino acids. CDR3 region: CASSFDSNTEAFF. As DNA, the CDR3 is TGTGCCAGCAGTTTTGACAGTAACACTGAAGCTTTCTTT.

The CDR3 loop is CASRPPGASTDTQYF. Here the CDR3 DNA reads TGTGCCAGTCGGCCTCCGGGGGCGAGCACAGATACGCAGTATTTT. The V gene is TRBV19, the J gene TRBJ2-3; D could derive from TRBD1 or TRBD2 (6 bases each). This CDR3 is built from 15 residues. Per the germline V gene, CDR1 is LNHDA and CDR2 is SQIVND (reference sequence). V lost 8 bases, J lost 0 bases, and 15 bases lay in between.

This clone has a handful of counts. J is TRBJ1-1 and V is TRBV2; the match to TRBD1 covers 7 bases. This CDR3 region has 14 residues. Germline V CDR1 and CDR2: SNHLY, FYNNEI. V was clipped by 3 bases and J by 6 bases; unmatched bases: 7. CDR3 nucleotide sequence: TGTGCCAGCAGTGAGGGGACAGTCGCCCCTGAAGCTTTCTTT. Protein sequence: CASSEGTVAPEAFF. Full variable domain (remainder filled in from reference TRBV2 and TRBJ1-1): EPEVTQTPSHQVTQMGQEVILRCVPISNHLYFYWYRQILGQKVEFLVSFYNNEISEKSEIFDDQFSVERPDGSNFTLKIRSTKLEDSAMYFCASSEGTVAPEAFFGQGTRLTVV.

The chain joins TRBV28 to TRBJ2-1; 13 positions match TRBD2. Unmatched junction bases numbered 7, after V lost 4 bases and J lost 4 bases. CDR1 and CDR2 from the germline V gene are MDHEN and SYDVKM. This CDR3 is built from 17 residues. The CDR3 DNA follows: TGTGCCAGCAGTTCCCCAGAGACTAGCGGGGGGTACAATGAGCAGTTCTTC. It is translated as CASSSPETSGGYNEQFF.

The chain couples TRBV6-2 or TRBV6-3 to TRBJ2-1, with D hard to call. This CDR3 is built from 13 residues. Germline V gives CDR1 MNHEY, CDR2 SVGEGT. V gave up 2 bases and J gave up 4 bases, with 6 bases separating them. This CDR3 reads CASSYVGYNEQFF. CDR3 in DNA: TGTGCCAGCAGTTACGTCGGGTACAATGAGCAGTTCTTC.

The count of this clone is one. J is TRBJ2-1 and V is TRBV7-3, with TRBD2 as a possible D gene (6 bases). The V end was cut by 5 bases, the J end by 5 bases, with 16 bases between. The CDR3 sequence is 15 residues long. Germline V lookup: CDR1 SGHTA, CDR2 FQGTGA. This chain's CDR3 is CASSPRGSGHNEQFF. CDR3 coding DNA: TGTGCCAGCAGCCCCCGGGGTAGCGGTCACAATGAGCAGTTCTTC.

The gene calls are TRBV12-3 or TRBV12-4 and TRBJ2-1; no firm D call. CDR3 size: 12 residues. V dropped 6 bases and J dropped 7 bases, with 10 bases sitting between them. Here the CDR3 reads CASSPELNEQFF. CDR3 coding DNA: TGTGCCAGCAGCCCAGAGCTAAATGAGCAGTTCTTC.

In its sample, this clone was seen once. The rearrangement links TRBV28 to TRBJ2-5, with D possibly called TRBD1 or TRBD2 (5 bases each). This CDR3 contains 17 residues. Germline-derived CDR1 and CDR2 are MDHEN and SYDVKM. V was cut by 2 bases and J by 5 bases, with 21 bases left in between. The CDR3 spells CASSLGTGDLMMETQYF. Here the CDR3 DNA reads TGTGCCAGCAGTTTAGGGACGGGTGATCTAATGATGGAGACCCAGTACTTC. The entire variable domain, with the rest obtained from reference TRBV28 and TRBJ2-5, is as follows: DVKVTQSSRYLVKRTGEKVFLECVQDMDHENMFWYRQDPGLGLRLIYFSYDVKMKEKGDIPEGYSVSREKKERFSLILESASTNQTSMYLCASSLGTGDLMMETQYFGPGTRLLVL.

The DNA for the CDR3 is TGTGCCAGCAGCTTGGCTGGTAGCGGGACTAATGAGCAGTTCTTC. Its protein is CASSLAGSGTNEQFF. This chain connects TRBV5-6 to TRBJ2-1, with 8 positions matching TRBD2. The CDR3 spans 15 residues. Germline V gives CDR1 SGHDT, CDR2 YYEEEE. Unmatched junction bases numbered 6, after V lost 0 bases and J lost 7 bases.

The chain combines TRBV5-5 with TRBJ2-7; D may be TRBD1 (6 bases). Deletions cut 2 bases from V and 6 bases from J, with 9 bases between. The CDR3 consists of 12 residues. Per the germline V gene, CDR1 is SGHKS and CDR2 is YYEKEE (reference sequence). CDR3 DNA: TGTGCCAGCAGCTTACAGGGTGCCGAGCAGTACTTC. Its translation: CASSLQGAEQYF. Variable domain in full (rest from reference TRBV5-5 and TRBJ2-7): DAGVTQSPTHLIKTRGQQVTLRCSPISGHKSVSWYQQVLGQGPQFIFQYYEKEERGRGNFPDRFSARQFPNYSSELNVNALLLGDSALYLCASSLQGAEQYFGPGTRLTVT.

The chain links TRBV7-9 to TRBJ1-6; TRBD1 is a possible D gene (5 bases). The CDR3 spans 14 residues. Germline V gene lookup returns CDR1 SEHNR and CDR2 FQNEAQ (reference sequence). With 5 bases removed from V and 5 bases from J, the gap between germline ends came to 10 bases. For the CDR3, the DNA is TGTGCCAGCAGCGGAGGCAGGGATAATTCACCCCTCCACTTT. Translation: CASSGGRDNSPLHF.

The V call is TRBV6-1, the J call TRBJ2-7, with D tentatively TRBD2 (7 bases). The CDR3 spans 16 residues. Per the germline V gene, CDR1 is MNHNS and CDR2 is SASEGT. With 3 bases removed from V and 4 bases from J, the gap between germline ends came to 19 bases. CDR3 loop: CASSDVGGQRSYEQYF. The DNA for the CDR3 is TGTGCCAGCAGTGACGTGGGGGGGCAGAGATCGTACGAGCAGTACTTC.

The chain couples TRBV25-1 to TRBJ2-5; D may be TRBD2 (5 bases). V was pared by 4 bases and J by 4 bases, with 10 bases between. In germline, CDR1 is MGHDK, CDR2 SYGVNS. There are 13 residues in the CDR3. The CDR3 nucleotides are TGTGCCAGCAGTGTCCCAGGAGGAGAGACCCAGTACTTC. It translates to CASSVPGGETQYF.

The gene calls are TRBV12-3 or TRBV12-4 and TRBJ1-1; D possibly corresponds to TRBD1 (6 bases). V was shortened by 3 bases and J by 8 bases, with 10 bases between the two germline ends. CDR3 length: 12 amino acids. CDR3 amino acids: CASSFRQAEAFF. The CDR3 DNA reads TGTGCCAGCAGTTTCCGACAGGCAGAAGCTTTCTTT.

This chain joins TRBV2 and TRBJ1-1; D unresolved. CDR3 size: 11 residues. V lost 7 bases, J lost 2 bases, and 5 bases lay in between. CDR1 is SNHLY, CDR2 FYNNEI, per germline. The CDR3 sequence is CASTPNTEAFF. CDR3 DNA sequence: TGTGCCAGCACCCCAAACACTGAAGCTTTCTTT.